This is a list of T cell receptor beta chains from one sample in a study of cytomegalovirus exposure and HLA in healthy donors. Libraries were prepared by immunoSEQ multiplex PCR; TCRdb keeps only in-frame clonotypes and omits some of them. The sample has about 120,000 clones, about four fifths seen once. The specimen was PBMCs. All receptors derive from a young woman in good health and CMV-seronegative. CDR3s include the opening cysteine and the closing phenylalanine or tryptophan. A D gene is named only where the DNA matches it firmly. The size entry is marked missing in some rows and otherwise reads once, few, many or a size class.

D gene,J gene,V gene,clone size,CDR3 protein,CDR3 DNA
TRBD1,TRBJ2-1,TRBV29-1,-,CSVEDGNRGSNEQFF,TGCAGCGTTGAAGATGGTAACAGGGGATCGAATGAGCAGTTCTTC
-,TRBJ2-5,TRBV2,-,CASSDRGQETQYF,TGTGCCAGCAGTGATCGGGGTCAAGAGACCCAGTACTTC
TRBD2,TRBJ2-7,TRBV5-1,-,CASSTYKGLAGAGTYEQYF,TGCGCCAGCAGTACTTATAAGGGGCTAGCGGGGGCCGGTACCTACGAGCAGTACTTC
-,TRBJ1-2,TRBV4-1,-,CASSQVHGSSNYGYTF,TGCGCCAGCAGCCAAGTTCATGGGAGCTCTAACTATGGCTACACCTTC
TRBD1,TRBJ1-5,TRBV10-3,once,CAISESNRGYSNQPQHF,TGTGCCATCAGTGAGTCGAACAGGGGGTATAGCAATCAGCCCCAGCATTTT
TRBD1,TRBJ1-2,TRBV27,few,CASSPVDRGNYGYTF,TGTGCCAGCAGTCCCGTCGACAGGGGGAACTATGGCTACACCTTC
-,TRBJ2-7,TRBV27,-,CASSLYRGTYEQYF,TGTGCCAGCAGTTTATATAGGGGAACCTACGAGCAGTACTTC
TRBD1,TRBJ1-6,TRBV28,-,CASRPGTGNYNSPLHF,TGTGCCAGCAGACCCGGGACAGGGAACTATAATTCACCCCTCCACTTT
TRBD1,TRBJ2-7,TRBV11-3,once,CASSLEGTGSHEQYF,TGTGCCAGCAGCTTAGAGGGGACAGGGTCCCACGAGCAGTACTTC
TRBD1,TRBJ1-1,TRBV6-6,-,CASSYFPQGMGTEAFF,TGTGCCAGCAGTTACTTTCCACAGGGGATGGGCACTGAAGCTTTCTTT
TRBD1,TRBJ2-7,TRBV11-2,-,CASSLDGPGGWSEQYF,TGTGCCAGCAGCTTAGACGGCCCAGGGGGCTGGAGTGAGCAGTACTTC
-,TRBJ1-1,TRBV27,-,CASGAYTEAFF,TGTGCCAGCGGGGCCTACACTGAAGCTTTCTTT
-,TRBJ2-7,TRBV2,once,CASTVNGQSYEQYF,TGTGCCAGCACCGTGAATGGACAGTCTTACGAGCAGTACTTC
-,TRBJ1-4,TRBV5-1,-,CASSLGFGGLNEKLFF,TGCGCCAGCAGCTTGGGGTTTGGAGGGCTTAATGAAAAACTGTTTTTT
-,TRBJ2-7,TRBV7-2,-,CASSPSTGMGTYEQYF,TGTGCCAGCAGCCCAAGTACCGGGATGGGTACCTACGAGCAGTACTTC
-,TRBJ2-7,TRBV5-6,once,CASSPRRGRGVYEQYF,TGTGCCAGCAGCCCTCGGCGGGGCAGGGGGGTATACGAGCAGTACTTC
-,TRBJ1-1,TRBV10-1,-,CASSGAKSTEAFF,TGCGCCAGCAGTGGGGCGAAGAGCACTGAAGCTTTCTTT
TRBD1,TRBJ2-2,TRBV5-1,-,CASSLRTGVNTGELFF,TGCGCCAGCAGCTTAAGGACAGGGGTGAACACCGGGGAGCTGTTTTTT
TRBD1,TRBJ2-7,TRBV18,-,CASSPPGWTGYEEQYF,TGTGCCAGCTCACCACCTGGTTGGACAGGTTACGAAGAGCAGTACTTC
-,TRBJ2-3,TRBV28,-,CATGQRSTDTQYF,TGTGCCACAGGACAGCGAAGCACAGATACGCAGTATTTT
TRBD1,TRBJ1-4,TRBV28,-,CASTTGVEKLFF,TGTGCCAGCACCACAGGGGTCGAAAAACTGTTTTTT
-,TRBJ1-5,TRBV27,-,CASSPVQGVNQPQHF,TGTGCCAGCAGTCCTGTACAGGGAGTAAATCAGCCCCAGCATTTT
-,TRBJ1-6,TRBV19,few,CASSIKALNSPLHF,TGTGCCAGTAGTATAAAAGCGCTCAATTCACCCCTCCACTTT
TRBD1,TRBJ1-1,TRBV29-1,few,CSARQGMNTEAFF,TGCAGCGCCAGACAGGGGATGAACACTGAAGCTTTCTTT
-,TRBJ1-4,TRBV9,-,CASSVELGGAGEKLFF,TGTGCCAGCAGCGTAGAGTTAGGAGGGGCGGGTGAAAAACTGTTTTTT
-,TRBJ2-5,TRBV18,-,CASSPPYKPGETQYF,TGTGCCAGCTCACCACCATACAAGCCGGGAGAGACCCAGTACTTC
TRBD1,TRBJ1-5,TRBV6-5,few,CASTPKGARQPQHF,TGTGCCAGCACCCCTAAGGGGGCTCGACAGCCCCAGCATTTT
TRBD2,TRBJ2-1,TRBV9,-,CASSVGDSGGYNEQFF,TGTGCCAGCAGCGTAGGGGATAGCGGGGGCTACAATGAGCAGTTCTTC
-,TRBJ1-5,TRBV6-1,-,CASQPVGGGQPQHF,TGTGCCAGCCAGCCCGTTGGGGGAGGTCAGCCCCAGCATTTT
TRBD1,TRBJ1-6,TRBV4-2,-,CASSQGQGAYNSPLHF,TGTGCCAGCAGCCAAGGACAGGGAGCCTATAATTCACCCCTCCACTTT
TRBD1,TRBJ1-1,TRBV7-9,-,CASSLGQGNTEAFF,TGTGCCAGCAGCCTCGGACAGGGGAACACTGAAGCTTTCTTT
-,TRBJ1-5,TRBV28,few,CASSFSGTALANQPQHF,TGTGCCAGCAGTTTTTCTGGCACAGCCCTAGCCAATCAGCCCCAGCATTTT
-,TRBJ2-7,TRBV28,-,CASSLSLEGFYEQYF,TGTGCCAGCAGTCTAAGCTTGGAGGGGTTCTACGAGCAGTACTTC
-,TRBJ2-1,TRBV7-6,once,CASSLVGGNNEQFF,TGTGCCAGCAGCTTAGTGGGGGGAAACAATGAGCAGTTCTTC
-,TRBJ1-1,TRBV7-9,-,CASSGGVEAFF,TGTGCCAGCAGCGGGGGGGTTGAAGCTTTCTTT
-,TRBJ1-1,TRBV14,-,CASSPDVGAMNTEAFF,TGTGCCAGCAGCCCCGACGTGGGAGCAATGAACACTGAAGCTTTCTTT
-,TRBJ1-1,TRBV5-4,-,CASSSPGVGTEAFF,TGTGCCAGCAGCTCCCCAGGGGTCGGAACTGAAGCTTTCTTT
-,TRBJ1-3,TRBV2,-,CASSRTAGTYSGNTIYF,TGTGCCAGCAGCAGGACAGCAGGCACTTACTCTGGAAACACCATATATTTT
-,TRBJ1-6,TRBV6-1,-,CASSDRAGATPLHF,TGTGCCAGCAGTGATCGAGCTGGGGCCACACCCCTCCACTTT
TRBD1,TRBJ2-1,TRBV27,-,CASRGQGLGHNEQFF,TGTGCCAGCAGGGGACAGGGGTTAGGGCACAATGAGCAGTTCTTC
TRBD1,TRBJ1-2,TRBV5-4,-,CASSFRDRGRMDYGYTF,TGTGCCAGCAGCTTCCGGGACAGGGGCCGGATGGACTATGGCTACACCTTC
-,TRBJ2-1,TRBV15,-,CATSRQTGFPYNEQFF,TGTGCCACCAGCAGGCAAACAGGGTTCCCCTACAATGAGCAGTTCTTC
-,TRBJ1-2,TRBV28,-,CASSFQRRRPHQGGYTF,TGTGCCAGCAGTTTCCAAAGACGAAGGCCTCATCAGGGGGGCTACACCTTC